The 15 T cell receptor beta chains below come from one sample, sequenced in a study of blood T cell repertoires in COVID-19. Method: immunoSEQ multiplex PCR; TCRdb's copy keeps in-frame clones and lacks some. The sample carries about 280,000 clones, 70% to 90% recorded once. The sequenced sample consisted of PBMCs or T cells enriched from blood (not recorded which). All receptors come from a woman aged 25 to 39 with acute COVID-19.

This chain's CDR3 is CASSLGDTYTDTQYF. CDR3 DNA: TGTGCCAGCAGCTTGGGGGACACCTACACAGATACGCAGTATTTT. The chain couples TRBV7-9 to TRBJ2-3, with D possibly matching TRBD1 (6 bases). The germline CDR1 and CDR2 sequences are SEHNR and FQNEAQ (reference sequence). The CDR3 covers 15 residues. Trimming cost V 3 bases and J 2 bases, with 12 bases left between them.

V usage is TRBV7-2 and J usage is TRBJ2-7; D ambiguous. Germline V gives CDR1 SGHTA, CDR2 FQGNSA. V shed 4 bases and J shed 4 bases, with 11 bases lying between them. This CDR3 region has 13 residues. CDR3 bases: TGTGCCAGCAGCTCCCTCCAGTTTTACGAGCAGTACTTC. Amino acids: CASSSLQFYEQYF.

V is TRBV4-1 and J is TRBJ2-1; 11 bases match TRBD2. Per the germline V gene, CDR1 is MGHRA and CDR2 is YSYEKL. Unmatched junction bases numbered 6, after V lost 3 bases and J lost 8 bases. This CDR3 contains 15 residues. CDR3 protein: CASSHTSGSSYEQFF. DNA of the CDR3: TGCGCCAGCAGCCATACTAGCGGGAGTAGTTATGAGCAGTTCTTC.

The chain carries TRBV30 and TRBJ1-1; D not certain. This CDR3 is 13 amino acids long. Germline V gene lookup returns CDR1 GTSNPN and CDR2 SVGIG (reference sequence). V lost 0 bases, J lost 4 bases, and 9 bases lay in between. In DNA, the CDR3 is TGTGCCTGGAGTGTTGAAGGGAGCACTGAAGCTTTCTTT. Protein product: CAWSVEGSTEAFF.

The rearrangement uses TRBV19 and TRBJ2-7, with 11 bases matching TRBD2. Germline CDR1 reads LNHDA; CDR2 reads SQIVND (reference sequence). The CDR3 contains 18 residues. V trimming: 1 base; J trimming: 3 bases; junction bases outside the gene matches: 11. CDR3 sequence reads: CASSIAHELAGVFYEQYF. The DNA for the CDR3 is TGTGCCAGTAGTATAGCCCATGAACTAGCGGGAGTGTTCTACGAGCAGTACTTC. Drawing the rest from reference TRBV19 and TRBJ2-7, the complete variable domain is DGGITQSPKYLFRKEGQNVTLSCEQNLNHDAMYWYRQDPGQGLRLIYYSQIVNDFQKGDIAEGYSVSREKKESFPLTVTSAQKNPTAFYLCASSIAHELAGVFYEQYFGPGTRLTVT.

This chain uses TRBV11-2 with TRBJ1-1; D possibly corresponds to TRBD1 (6 bases). The germline gives CDR1 SGHAT, CDR2 FQNNGV. Between the trimmed V and J ends, which lost 4 bases and 3 bases, there was a span of 15 bases. The CDR3 is made up of 15 amino acids. CDR3 in DNA: TGTGCCAGCAGCTCTCGGACAGAGGGAGACACTGAAGCTTTCTTT. This translates into CASSSRTEGDTEAFF.

This clone was counted a single time. The rearrangement joins TRBV28 to TRBJ1-5, with D possibly matching TRBD1 (5 bases). The ends were cut back, 3 bases at V and 0 bases at J, with 9 bases in the middle. CDR3 length equals 15 residues. Germline V CDR1 and CDR2: MDHEN, SYDVKM. CDR3 in amino acids: CASSFLGDSNQPQHF. In DNA, the CDR3 is TGTGCCAGCAGTTTTTTAGGGGATAGCAATCAGCCCCAGCATTTT.

The gene calls are TRBV7-8 and TRBJ2-3, with unresolved D. CDR3 length: 14 amino acids. In germline, CDR1 is SGHVS, CDR2 FQNEAQ. The V gene lost 3 bases and the J gene lost 5 bases, with 12 bases spanning the gap. The CDR3: CASSLGRSVDTQYF. CDR3 coding DNA: TGTGCCAGCAGCTTGGGCCGCTCGGTAGATACGCAGTATTTT.

The chain uses TRBV12-3 or TRBV12-4 and TRBJ2-1; tentative D call: TRBD1 (5 bases). This CDR3 contains 13 residues. Trimming left V 8 bases short and J 4 bases short, with 12 bases between. CDR3 in DNA: TGTGCCAGCGAATTGACAGATTACAATGAGCAGTTCTTC. Translation: CASELTDYNEQFF.

The rearrangement uses TRBV28 and TRBJ1-6, with 8 bases aligning to TRBD1. Trimming at V came to 5 bases and at J to 10 bases, leaving 10 bases not matched to a gene. Germline V gene sequence: CDR1 MDHEN, CDR2 SYDVKM. The CDR3 contains 15 residues. The CDR3 is CASSPTDRVGSPLHF. The CDR3 bases are TGTGCCAGCAGTCCAACGGACAGGGTCGGATCACCCCTCCACTTT.

The V call is TRBV27, the J call TRBJ2-1; 10 bases line up with TRBD2. Unmatched junction bases numbered 5, after V lost 6 bases and J lost 3 bases. This CDR3 region has 15 residues. Looked up from germline, CDR1 is MNHEY and CDR2 is SMNVEV (reference sequence). The CDR3 is CASSLTSGIYNEQFF. CDR3 DNA sequence: TGTGCCAGCAGCTTAACTAGCGGGATCTACAATGAGCAGTTCTTC.

This sequence joins TRBV5-5 and TRBJ2-7; tentative D call: TRBD2 (6 bases). Germline-derived CDR1 and CDR2 are SGHKS and YYEKEE (reference sequence). The CDR3 extends over 16 amino acids. V gave up 2 bases and J gave up 1 base, with 16 bases separating them. The CDR3 here is CASSLSGTYISYEQYF. In nucleotides, the CDR3 is TGTGCCAGCAGCTTATCCGGGACTTACATATCCTACGAGCAGTACTTC.

The gene calls are TRBV10-1 and TRBJ2-2; TRBD1 is a possible D gene (6 bases). CDR3 length: 17 residues. Per the germline V gene, CDR1 is WNHNN and CDR2 is SYGVQD (reference sequence). The V end lost 2 bases, the J end lost 6 bases, and 19 bases lay between the germline ends. The CDR3 nucleotides are TGCGCCAGCAGTGAGGCGAAGGGCAGGGGTGTTGCCGGGGAGCTGTTTTTT. It is translated as CASSEAKGRGVAGELFF.

The V and J genes are TRBV5-1 and TRBJ2-5; D possibly corresponds to TRBD1 (6 bases). Trimming left V 4 bases short and J 2 bases short, with 9 bases between. The CDR3 contains 13 residues. The V gene's germline CDR1 is SGHRS and CDR2 YFSETQ. The CDR3 protein is CASSRGQQETQYF. The CDR3 DNA sequence: TGCGCCAGCAGCAGAGGACAGCAAGAGACCCAGTACTTC.

This chain joins TRBV18 and TRBJ2-3, with D unresolved. V gave up 0 bases and J gave up 5 bases, with 6 bases separating them. CDR3 length: 13 residues. Germline V gives CDR1 KGHSH, CDR2 LQKENI. The CDR3 nucleotides are TGTGCCAGCTCACCACCGAACTTAGATACGCAGTATTTT. It encodes CASSPPNLDTQYF.